Listed below are T cell receptor beta chains from one sample, sequenced in a study of OX40 agonist ivuxolimab in advanced cancers. Method: immunoSEQ multiplex PCR; TCRdb's copy keeps in-frame clones and lacks some. The sample shows about 120,000 clones, 93% of them seen only once. Sequenced material: CD4+ or CD8+ T cells sorted from blood, taken in a trial of the OX40 agonist ivuxolimab. All receptors come from an adult with an advanced solid tumor such as melanoma, head and neck, liver or kidney cancer. CDR3s leave out the opening cysteine and the closing phenylalanine or tryptophan. The D gene is left open where the match is weak.

v_call: TRBV19; d_call: TRBD1; j_call: TRBJ1-2; cdr3_aa: ASSIPSDRGLYGYT
v_call: TRBV11-1; d_call: TRBD1; j_call: TRBJ1-2; cdr3_aa: ASSPRDRGAYGYT
v_call: TRBV4-1; d_call: .; j_call: TRBJ2-2; cdr3_aa: ASSHGQTSNTGELF
v_call: TRBV11-2; d_call: TRBD2; j_call: TRBJ2-1; cdr3_aa: ASSLWTRSGPGGNEQF
v_call: TRBV7-6; d_call: .; j_call: TRBJ2-7; cdr3_aa: ASSPDSDGYEQY
v_call: TRBV11-2; d_call: TRBD2; j_call: TRBJ2-1; cdr3_aa: ASSLELLAGSYNEQF
v_call: TRBV2; d_call: .; j_call: TRBJ1-4; cdr3_aa: ASSVTRGEKLF
v_call: TRBV28; d_call: .; j_call: TRBJ2-2; cdr3_aa: ASSLIGTENTGELF
v_call: TRBV10-1; d_call: .; j_call: TRBJ1-2; cdr3_aa: ASSVGPDYGYT
v_call: TRBV7-2; d_call: .; j_call: TRBJ2-3; cdr3_aa: ASSLVAGPNTDTQY
v_call: TRBV5-6; d_call: .; j_call: TRBJ2-7; cdr3_aa: ASSLGVRGSYEQY
v_call: TRBV5-5; d_call: TRBD2; j_call: TRBJ2-1; cdr3_aa: ASSLGLGGRALDEQF
v_call: TRBV19; d_call: .; j_call: TRBJ2-7; cdr3_aa: ASSAAGTPSYEQY
v_call: TRBV11-2; d_call: TRBD1; j_call: TRBJ1-3; cdr3_aa: ASADRANSGNTIY
v_call: TRBV7-6; d_call: .; j_call: TRBJ1-5; cdr3_aa: ASGSSNQPQH
v_call: TRBV7-8; d_call: .; j_call: TRBJ2-4; cdr3_aa: ASSSLRQANIQY
v_call: TRBV28; d_call: TRBD1; j_call: TRBJ2-7; cdr3_aa: ASSSRTGRVDEQY
v_call: TRBV21-1; d_call: .; j_call: TRBJ2-3; cdr3_aa: ASTLIGQTSTDTQY
v_call: TRBV18; d_call: .; j_call: TRBJ1-5; cdr3_aa: ASSSTGGNQPQH
v_call: TRBV28; d_call: .; j_call: TRBJ2-5; cdr3_aa: ASSLGGRRETQY
v_call: TRBV28; d_call: .; j_call: TRBJ2-7; cdr3_aa: ASRDGGASSYEQY
v_call: TRBV7-3; d_call: .; j_call: TRBJ2-1; cdr3_aa: ASSLRAALRGQF
v_call: TRBV6-5; d_call: TRBD1; j_call: TRBJ2-7; cdr3_aa: ASSYVGQWGIDEQY
v_call: TRBV6-5; d_call: TRBD2; j_call: TRBJ2-7; cdr3_aa: ASSYRGVGPSYEQY
v_call: TRBV14; d_call: .; j_call: TRBJ2-1; cdr3_aa: ASSSDAGYGGEQF
v_call: TRBV10-3; d_call: .; j_call: TRBJ2-5; cdr3_aa: AISVQETQY
v_call: TRBV10-3; d_call: .; j_call: TRBJ1-2; cdr3_aa: AISEGRGSNYGYT
v_call: TRBV29-1; d_call: .; j_call: TRBJ1-1; cdr3_aa: SVGERNRNTEAF
v_call: TRBV7-8; d_call: .; j_call: TRBJ1-2; cdr3_aa: ASSLTARTYPNYGYT
v_call: TRBV7-3; d_call: TRBD2; j_call: TRBJ2-2; cdr3_aa: ASSLSSAGVGTGELF
v_call: TRBV19; d_call: .; j_call: TRBJ1-4; cdr3_aa: ASSPRGGLGKLF
v_call: TRBV5-1; d_call: TRBD1; j_call: TRBJ2-7; cdr3_aa: ASSLLPGGNEQY
v_call: TRBV28; d_call: .; j_call: TRBJ2-7; cdr3_aa: ASSLIYGDEQY
v_call: TRBV6-5; d_call: .; j_call: TRBJ1-2; cdr3_aa: ASSYGGRDYGYT
v_call: TRBV6-1; d_call: .; j_call: TRBJ2-3; cdr3_aa: ASSPRPPDTQY
v_call: TRBV27; d_call: TRBD2; j_call: TRBJ2-1; cdr3_aa: ASRPGGSPYNEQF
v_call: TRBV5-1; d_call: .; j_call: TRBJ1-4; cdr3_aa: ASSQTGFSNEKLF
v_call: TRBV7-9; d_call: TRBD1; j_call: TRBJ2-7; cdr3_aa: ASSLGGQGYEQY
v_call: TRBV6-6; d_call: .; j_call: TRBJ1-6; cdr3_aa: AAAKGGSQNSPLH
v_call: TRBV6-5; d_call: .; j_call: TRBJ1-6; cdr3_aa: ASSYQNSPLH
v_call: TRBV7-9; d_call: .; j_call: TRBJ1-2; cdr3_aa: ASSLTGYGYT
v_call: TRBV14; d_call: TRBD1; j_call: TRBJ1-6; cdr3_aa: ASSFSRDRSSPLH
v_call: TRBV7-9; d_call: .; j_call: TRBJ1-2; cdr3_aa: ASSLSVGAGLPYGYT
v_call: TRBV6-1; d_call: TRBD1; j_call: TRBJ2-5; cdr3_aa: ASRIRDRAQETQY
v_call: TRBV29-1; d_call: .; j_call: TRBJ1-5; cdr3_aa: SVTDGTGGSQPQH
v_call: TRBV5-1; d_call: .; j_call: TRBJ1-1; cdr3_aa: ASSYGRVQNTEAF
v_call: TRBV10-3; d_call: .; j_call: TRBJ2-1; cdr3_aa: AITDHNEQF
v_call: TRBV7-9; d_call: .; j_call: TRBJ2-7; cdr3_aa: ASSRVSAYEQY
v_call: TRBV4-2; d_call: TRBD2; j_call: TRBJ2-2; cdr3_aa: ASSQAGRGTGELF
v_call: TRBV9; d_call: .; j_call: TRBJ2-3; cdr3_aa: ASSVESRSTDTQY
v_call: TRBV15; d_call: .; j_call: TRBJ2-4; cdr3_aa: ATSITGKGNIQY
v_call: TRBV5-1; d_call: .; j_call: TRBJ2-3; cdr3_aa: ASSSGVTSTDTQY
v_call: TRBV10-1; d_call: TRBD1; j_call: TRBJ2-3; cdr3_aa: ASRDRGAGTQY
v_call: TRBV21-1; d_call: .; j_call: TRBJ1-6; cdr3_aa: ASSKSTGNNSPLH
v_call: TRBV28; d_call: .; j_call: TRBJ2-2; cdr3_aa: ASSPQGRGTGELF
v_call: TRBV18; d_call: .; j_call: TRBJ2-7; cdr3_aa: ASSPSNSYEQY
v_call: TRBV28; d_call: .; j_call: TRBJ1-5; cdr3_aa: ASIKIGAGRNQPQH